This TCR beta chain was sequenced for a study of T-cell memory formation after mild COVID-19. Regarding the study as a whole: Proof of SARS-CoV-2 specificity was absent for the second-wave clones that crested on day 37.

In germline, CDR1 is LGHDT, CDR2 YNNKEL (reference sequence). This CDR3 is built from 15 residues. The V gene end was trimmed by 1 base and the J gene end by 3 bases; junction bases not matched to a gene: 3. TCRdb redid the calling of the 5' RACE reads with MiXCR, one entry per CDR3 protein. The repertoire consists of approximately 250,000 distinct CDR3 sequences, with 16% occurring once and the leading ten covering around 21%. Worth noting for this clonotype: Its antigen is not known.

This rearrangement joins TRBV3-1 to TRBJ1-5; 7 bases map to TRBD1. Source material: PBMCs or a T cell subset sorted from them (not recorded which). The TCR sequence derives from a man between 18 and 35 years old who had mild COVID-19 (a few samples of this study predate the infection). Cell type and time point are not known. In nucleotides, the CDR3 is TGTGCCAGCAGCCAAGGGGGACAGCCCAATCAGCCCCAGCATTTT. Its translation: CASSQGGQPNQPQHF. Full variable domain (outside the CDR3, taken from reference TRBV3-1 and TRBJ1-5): DTAVSQTPKYLVTQMGNDKSIKCEQNLGHDTMYWYKQDSKKFLKIMFSYNNKELIINETVPNRFSPKSPDKAHLNLHINSLELGDSAVYFCASSQGGQPNQPQHFGDGTRLSIL.